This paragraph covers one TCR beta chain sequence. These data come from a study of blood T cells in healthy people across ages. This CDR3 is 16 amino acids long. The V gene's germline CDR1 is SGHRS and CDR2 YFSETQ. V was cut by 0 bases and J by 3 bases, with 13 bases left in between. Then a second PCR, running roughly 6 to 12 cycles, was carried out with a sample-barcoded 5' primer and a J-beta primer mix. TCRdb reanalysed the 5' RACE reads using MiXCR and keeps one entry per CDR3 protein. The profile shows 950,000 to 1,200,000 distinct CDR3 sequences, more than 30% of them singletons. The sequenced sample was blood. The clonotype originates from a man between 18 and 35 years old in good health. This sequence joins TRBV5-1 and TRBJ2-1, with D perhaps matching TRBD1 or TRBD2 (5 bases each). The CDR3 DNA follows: TGCGCCAGCAGCTTGGCAGCCGGGACCGGCTACAATGAGCAGTTCTTC. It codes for CASSLAAGTGYNEQFF.